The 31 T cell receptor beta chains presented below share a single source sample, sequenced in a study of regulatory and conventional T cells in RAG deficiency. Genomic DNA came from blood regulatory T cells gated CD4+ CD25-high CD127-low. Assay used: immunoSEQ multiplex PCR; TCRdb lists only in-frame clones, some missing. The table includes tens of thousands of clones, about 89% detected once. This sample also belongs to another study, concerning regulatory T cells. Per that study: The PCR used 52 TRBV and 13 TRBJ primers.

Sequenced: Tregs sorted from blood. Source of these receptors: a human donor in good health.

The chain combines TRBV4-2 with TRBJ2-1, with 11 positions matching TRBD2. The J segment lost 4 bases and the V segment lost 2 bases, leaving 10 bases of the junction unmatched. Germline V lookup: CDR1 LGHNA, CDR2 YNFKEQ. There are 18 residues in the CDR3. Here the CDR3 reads CASSQPLLAGVSYNEQFF. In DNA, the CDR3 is TGTGCCAGCAGCCAACCTTTACTAGCGGGGGTCTCTTACAATGAGCAGTTCTTC.

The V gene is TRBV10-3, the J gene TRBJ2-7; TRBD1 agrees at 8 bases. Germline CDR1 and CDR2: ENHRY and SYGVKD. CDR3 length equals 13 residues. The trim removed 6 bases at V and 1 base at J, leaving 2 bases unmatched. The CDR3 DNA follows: TGTGCCATCAGCGGACAGGGTTCCTACGAGCAGTACTTC. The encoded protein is CAISGQGSYEQYF.

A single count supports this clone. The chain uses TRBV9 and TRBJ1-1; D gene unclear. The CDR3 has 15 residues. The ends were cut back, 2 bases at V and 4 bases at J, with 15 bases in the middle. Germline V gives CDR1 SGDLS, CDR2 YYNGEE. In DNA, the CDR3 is TGTGCCAGCAGCGTGTCGGTCGCGGGGAGCACTGAAGCTTTCTTT. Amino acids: CASSVSVAGSTEAFF.

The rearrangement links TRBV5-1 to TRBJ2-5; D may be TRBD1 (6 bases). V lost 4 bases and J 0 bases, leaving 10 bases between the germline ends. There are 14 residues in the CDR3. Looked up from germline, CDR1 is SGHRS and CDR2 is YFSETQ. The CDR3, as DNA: TGCGCCAGCAGCCAGTGGGACAACCAAGAGACCCAGTACTTC. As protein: CASSQWDNQETQYF.

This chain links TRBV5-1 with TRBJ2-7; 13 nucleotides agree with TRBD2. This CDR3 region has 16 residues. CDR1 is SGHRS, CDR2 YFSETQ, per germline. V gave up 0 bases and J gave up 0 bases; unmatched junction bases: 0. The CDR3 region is CASSLGTSGSSYEQYF. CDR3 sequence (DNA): TGCGCCAGCAGCTTGGGGACTAGCGGGAGCTCCTACGAGCAGTACTTC.

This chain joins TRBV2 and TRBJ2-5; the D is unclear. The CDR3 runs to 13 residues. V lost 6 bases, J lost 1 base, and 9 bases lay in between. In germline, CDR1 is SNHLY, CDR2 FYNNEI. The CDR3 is CASRDGSQETQYF. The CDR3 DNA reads TGTGCCAGCAGGGACGGATCCCAAGAGACCCAGTACTTC.

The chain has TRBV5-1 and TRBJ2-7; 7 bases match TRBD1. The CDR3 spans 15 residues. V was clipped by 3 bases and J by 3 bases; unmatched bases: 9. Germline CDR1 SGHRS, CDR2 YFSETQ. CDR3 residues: CASSSRTGTNYEQYF. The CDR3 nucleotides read TGCGCCAGCAGCTCGAGGACAGGCACAAACTACGAGCAGTACTTC.

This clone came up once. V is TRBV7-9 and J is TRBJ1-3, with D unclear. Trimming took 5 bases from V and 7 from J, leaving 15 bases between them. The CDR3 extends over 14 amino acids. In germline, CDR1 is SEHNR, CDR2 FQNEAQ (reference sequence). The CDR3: CASSPPGIRNTIYF. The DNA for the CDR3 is TGTGCCAGCAGCCCCCCGGGCATCAGGAACACCATATATTTT.

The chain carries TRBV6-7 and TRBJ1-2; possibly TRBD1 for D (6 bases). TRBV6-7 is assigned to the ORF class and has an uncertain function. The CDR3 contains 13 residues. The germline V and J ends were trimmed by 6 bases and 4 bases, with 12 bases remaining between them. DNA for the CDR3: TGTGCCAGCAGCCCCCAGGGGAGCTATGGCTACACCTTC. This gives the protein CASSPQGSYGYTF.

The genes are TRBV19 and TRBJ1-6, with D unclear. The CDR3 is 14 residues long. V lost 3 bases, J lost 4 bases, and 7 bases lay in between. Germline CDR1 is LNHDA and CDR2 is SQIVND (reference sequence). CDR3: CASSIGRYNSPLHF. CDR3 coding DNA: TGTGCCAGTAGTATTGGCCGGTATAATTCACCCCTCCACTTT.

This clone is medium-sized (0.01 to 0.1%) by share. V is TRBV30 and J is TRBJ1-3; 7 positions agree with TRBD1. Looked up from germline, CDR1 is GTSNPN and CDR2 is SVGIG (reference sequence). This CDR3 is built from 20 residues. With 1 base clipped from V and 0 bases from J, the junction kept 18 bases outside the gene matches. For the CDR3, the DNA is TGTGCCTGGAGTGGTCGAACGTGGAACCGGGACAGTAACTCTGGAAACACCATATATTTT. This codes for CAWSGRTWNRDSNSGNTIYF.

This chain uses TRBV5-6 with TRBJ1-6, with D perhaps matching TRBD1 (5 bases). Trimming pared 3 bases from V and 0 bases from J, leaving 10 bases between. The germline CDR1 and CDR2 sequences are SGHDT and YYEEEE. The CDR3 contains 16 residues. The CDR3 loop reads CASSWGRSSYNSPLHF. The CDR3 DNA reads TGTGCCAGCAGCTGGGGCCGGAGCTCCTATAATTCACCCCTCCACTTT.

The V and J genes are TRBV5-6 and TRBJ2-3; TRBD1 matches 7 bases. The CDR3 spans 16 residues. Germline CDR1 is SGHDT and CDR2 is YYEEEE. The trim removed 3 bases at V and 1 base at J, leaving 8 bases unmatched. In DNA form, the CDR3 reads TGTGCCAGCAGCTATGCGACAGGGATACGCACAGATACGCAGTATTTT. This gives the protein CASSYATGIRTDTQYF.

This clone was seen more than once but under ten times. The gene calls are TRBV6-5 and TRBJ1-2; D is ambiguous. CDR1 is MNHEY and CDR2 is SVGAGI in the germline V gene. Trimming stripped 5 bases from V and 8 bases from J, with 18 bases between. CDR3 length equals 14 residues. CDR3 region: CASSPIRGDFGYTF. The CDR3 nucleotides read TGTGCCAGCAGTCCGATCCGGGGAGATTTCGGCTACACCTTC.

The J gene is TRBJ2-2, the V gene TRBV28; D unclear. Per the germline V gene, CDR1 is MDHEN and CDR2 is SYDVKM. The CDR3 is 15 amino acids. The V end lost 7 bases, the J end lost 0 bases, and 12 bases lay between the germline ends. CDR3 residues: CASTRYRANTGELFF. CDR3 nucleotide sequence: TGTGCCAGCACTCGGTACAGAGCGAACACCGGGGAGCTGTTTTTT.

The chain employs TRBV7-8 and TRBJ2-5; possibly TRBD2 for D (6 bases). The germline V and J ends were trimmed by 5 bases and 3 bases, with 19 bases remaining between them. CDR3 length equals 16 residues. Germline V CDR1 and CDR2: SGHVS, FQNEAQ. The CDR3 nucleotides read TGTGCCAGCAGCCGAAGAAGGGACTCGAGAAAAGAGACCCAGTACTTC. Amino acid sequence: CASSRRRDSRKETQYF.

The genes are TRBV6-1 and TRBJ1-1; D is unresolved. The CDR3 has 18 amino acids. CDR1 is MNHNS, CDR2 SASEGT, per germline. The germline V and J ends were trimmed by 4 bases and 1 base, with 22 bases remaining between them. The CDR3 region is CASSVGSLGPKSNTEAFF. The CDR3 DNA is TGTGCCAGCAGTGTCGGGTCCCTAGGACCCAAATCGAACACTGAAGCTTTCTTT.

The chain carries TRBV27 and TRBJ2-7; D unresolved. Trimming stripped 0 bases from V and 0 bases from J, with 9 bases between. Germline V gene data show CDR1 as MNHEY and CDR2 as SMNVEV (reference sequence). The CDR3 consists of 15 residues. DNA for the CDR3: TGTGCCAGCAGTTTATCGTTAGCTAGCTCCTACGAGCAGTACTTC. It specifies CASSLSLASSYEQYF.

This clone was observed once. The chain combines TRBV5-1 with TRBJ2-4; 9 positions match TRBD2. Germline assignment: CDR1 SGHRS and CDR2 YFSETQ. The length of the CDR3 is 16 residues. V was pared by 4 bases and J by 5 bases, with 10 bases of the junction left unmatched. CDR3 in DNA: TGCGCCAGCAGCATCGGGACTAGCCAGGGGCAAAACATTCAGTACTTC. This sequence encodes CASSIGTSQGQNIQYF.

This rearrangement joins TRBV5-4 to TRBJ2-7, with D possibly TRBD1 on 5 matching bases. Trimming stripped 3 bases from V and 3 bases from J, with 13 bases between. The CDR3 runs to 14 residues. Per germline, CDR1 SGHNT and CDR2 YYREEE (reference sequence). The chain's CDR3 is CASSWGPDIYEQYF. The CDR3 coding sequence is TGTGCCAGCAGCTGGGGCCCGGATATCTACGAGCAGTACTTC.

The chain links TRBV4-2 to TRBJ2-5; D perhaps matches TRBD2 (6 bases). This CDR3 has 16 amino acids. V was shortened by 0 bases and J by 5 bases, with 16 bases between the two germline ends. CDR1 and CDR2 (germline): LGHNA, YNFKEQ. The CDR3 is CASSQDLGGKAETQYF. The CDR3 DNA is TGTGCCAGCAGCCAAGATCTGGGCGGGAAGGCTGAGACCCAGTACTTC.

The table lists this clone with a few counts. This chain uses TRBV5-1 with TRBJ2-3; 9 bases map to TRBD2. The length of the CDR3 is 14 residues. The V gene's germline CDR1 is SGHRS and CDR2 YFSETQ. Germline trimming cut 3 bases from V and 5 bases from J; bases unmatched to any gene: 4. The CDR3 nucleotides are TGCGCCAGCAGCTGGAGCGGGGGGAAAGATACGCAGTATTTT. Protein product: CASSWSGGKDTQYF.

The CDR3 DNA reads as TGTGCCATCAGCCCGGGCCCAAAAGTCGGATATAATTCACCCCTCCACTTT. Protein product: CAISPGPKVGYNSPLHF. V usage is TRBV10-3 and J usage is TRBJ1-6; D uncertain. Germline CDR1 ENHRY, CDR2 SYGVKD. The length of the CDR3 is 17 residues. V was trimmed by 6 bases and J by 4 bases, leaving 19 bases between them.

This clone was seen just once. CDR3 loop: CASSEDWWANEQFF. DNA of the CDR3: TGTGCCAGCAGTGAAGACTGGTGGGCCAATGAGCAGTTCTTC. This chain joins TRBV2 and TRBJ2-1; D uncertain. Trimming pared 1 base from V and 6 bases from J, leaving 10 bases between. This CDR3 spans 14 amino acids. The germline V gene encodes CDR1 SNHLY and CDR2 FYNNEI. The full variable domain, in which reference TRBV2 and TRBJ2-1 provide the parts outside the CDR3, is EPEVTQTPSHQVTQMGQEVILRCVPISNHLYFYWYRQILGQKVEFLVSFYNNEISEKSEIFDDQFSVERPDGSNFTLKIRSTKLEDSAMYFCASSEDWWANEQFFGPGTRLTVL.

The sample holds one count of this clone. Here the CDR3 DNA reads TGTGCCAGCAGTCTCACAGGACAGCCCTTCTATGGCTACACCTTC. It yields the protein CASSLTGQPFYGYTF. The V and J genes are TRBV6-6 and TRBJ1-2, with a possible D match to TRBD1 (6 bases). The germline gives CDR1 MNHNY, CDR2 SVGAGI (reference sequence). Trimming pared 5 bases from V and 4 bases from J, leaving 17 bases between. The CDR3 is made up of 15 amino acids.

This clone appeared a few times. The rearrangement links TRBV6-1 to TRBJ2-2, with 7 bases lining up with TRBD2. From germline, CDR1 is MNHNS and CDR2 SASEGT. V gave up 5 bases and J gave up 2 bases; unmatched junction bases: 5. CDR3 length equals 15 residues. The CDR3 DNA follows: TGTGCCAGCAGTCCCGGGACTACAAACACCGGGGAGCTGTTTTTT. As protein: CASSPGTTNTGELFF.

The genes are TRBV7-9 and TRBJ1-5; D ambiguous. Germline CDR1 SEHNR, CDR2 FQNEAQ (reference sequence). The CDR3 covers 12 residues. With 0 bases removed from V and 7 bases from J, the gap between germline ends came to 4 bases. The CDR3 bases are TGTGCCAGCAGCTTAGCGGGGCAGCCCCAGCATTTT. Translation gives CASSLAGQPQHF.

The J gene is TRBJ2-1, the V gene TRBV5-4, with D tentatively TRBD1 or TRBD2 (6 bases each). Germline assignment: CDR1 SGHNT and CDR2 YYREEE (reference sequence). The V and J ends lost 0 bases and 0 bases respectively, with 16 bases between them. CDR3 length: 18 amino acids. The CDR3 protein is CASSLARRGVSSYNEQFF. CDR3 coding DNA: TGTGCCAGCAGCTTGGCCCGTAGGGGGGTTAGCTCCTACAATGAGCAGTTCTTC.

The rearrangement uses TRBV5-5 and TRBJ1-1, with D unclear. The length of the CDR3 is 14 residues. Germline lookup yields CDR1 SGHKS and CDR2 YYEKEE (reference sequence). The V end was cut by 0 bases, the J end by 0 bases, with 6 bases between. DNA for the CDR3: TGTGCCAGCAGCTTGGTGGCGTTGAACACTGAAGCTTTCTTT. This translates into CASSLVALNTEAFF.

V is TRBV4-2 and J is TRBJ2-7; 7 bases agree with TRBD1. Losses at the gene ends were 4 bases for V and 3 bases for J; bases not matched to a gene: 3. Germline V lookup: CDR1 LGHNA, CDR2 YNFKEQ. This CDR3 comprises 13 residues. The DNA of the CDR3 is TGTGCCAGCAGCCCCCGGGACAGCTACGAGCAGTACTTC. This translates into CASSPRDSYEQYF.

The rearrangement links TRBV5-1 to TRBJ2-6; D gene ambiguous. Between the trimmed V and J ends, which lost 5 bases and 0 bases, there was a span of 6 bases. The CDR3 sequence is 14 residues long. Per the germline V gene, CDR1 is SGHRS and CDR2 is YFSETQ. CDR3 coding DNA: TGCGCCAGCAGGTACACCTCTGGGGCCAACGTCCTGACTTTC. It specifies CASRYTSGANVLTF.